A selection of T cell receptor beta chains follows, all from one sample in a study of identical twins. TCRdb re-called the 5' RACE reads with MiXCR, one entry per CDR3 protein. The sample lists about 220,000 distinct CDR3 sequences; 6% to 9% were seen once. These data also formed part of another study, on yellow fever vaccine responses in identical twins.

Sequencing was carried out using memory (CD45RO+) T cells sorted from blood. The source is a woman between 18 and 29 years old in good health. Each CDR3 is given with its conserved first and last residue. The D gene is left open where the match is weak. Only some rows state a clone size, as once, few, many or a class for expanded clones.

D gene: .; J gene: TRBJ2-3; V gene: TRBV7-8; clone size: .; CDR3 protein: CASSRGGLSESTDTQYF; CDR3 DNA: TGTGCCAGCAGCCGAGGGGGGCTCAGCGAATCGACAGATACGCAGTATTTT
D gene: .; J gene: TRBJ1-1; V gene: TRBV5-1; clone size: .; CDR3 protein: CASSTGSLNTEAFF; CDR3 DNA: TGCGCCAGCAGCACCGGGAGTCTTAACACTGAAGCTTTCTTT
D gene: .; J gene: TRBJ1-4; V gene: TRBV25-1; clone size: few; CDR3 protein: CASSEGWGRGEKLFF; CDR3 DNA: TGTGCCAGCAGTGAAGGTTGGGGGCGAGGTGAAAAACTGTTTTTT
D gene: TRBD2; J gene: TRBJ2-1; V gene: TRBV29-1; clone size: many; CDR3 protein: CSVATSGIYNEQFF; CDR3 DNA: TGCAGCGTTGCTACTAGCGGAATCTACAATGAGCAGTTCTTC
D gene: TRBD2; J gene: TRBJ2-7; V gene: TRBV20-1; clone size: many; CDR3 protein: CSAREISTSGEFYEQYF; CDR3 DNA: TGCAGTGCTAGAGAGATCTCCACTAGCGGGGAGTTCTACGAGCAGTACTTC
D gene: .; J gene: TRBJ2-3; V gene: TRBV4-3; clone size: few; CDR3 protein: CASSPNVGARADTQYF; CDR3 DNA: TGCGCCAGCAGCCCCAACGTTGGGGCCAGGGCAGATACGCAGTATTTT
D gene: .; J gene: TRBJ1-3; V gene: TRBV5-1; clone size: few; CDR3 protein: CASSSSAGTSGNTIYF; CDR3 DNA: TGCGCCAGCAGCTCCTCAGCAGGGACCTCTGGAAACACCATATATTTT
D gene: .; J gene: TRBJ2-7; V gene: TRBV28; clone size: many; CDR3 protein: CASRASVRVTGADEQYF; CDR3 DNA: TGTGCCAGCAGGGCTAGCGTCCGAGTAACGGGAGCCGACGAGCAGTACTTC
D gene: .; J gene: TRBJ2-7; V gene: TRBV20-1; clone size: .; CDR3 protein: CSAGDSLSSYEQYF; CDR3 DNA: TGCAGTGCAGGAGACAGCCTAAGCTCCTACGAGCAGTACTTC
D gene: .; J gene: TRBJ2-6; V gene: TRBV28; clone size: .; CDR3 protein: CASSSRPGGAGANVLTF; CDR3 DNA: TGTGCCAGCAGCTCTCGCCCGGGGGGCGCTGGGGCCAACGTCCTGACTTTC
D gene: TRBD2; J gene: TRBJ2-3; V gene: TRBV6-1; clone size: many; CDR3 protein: CASMGGGMGTDTQYF; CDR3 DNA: TGTGCCAGCATGGGGGGGGGAATGGGCACAGATACGCAGTATTTT
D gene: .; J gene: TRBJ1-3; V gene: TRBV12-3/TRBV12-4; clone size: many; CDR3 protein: CASSFGGNTIYF; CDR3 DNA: TGTGCCAGCAGTTTCGGTGGAAACACCATATATTTT
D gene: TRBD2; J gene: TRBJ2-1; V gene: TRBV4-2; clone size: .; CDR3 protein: CASSPGTSGRSYNEQFF; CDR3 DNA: TGTGCCAGCAGCCCCGGGACTAGCGGGAGATCCTACAATGAGCAGTTCTTC
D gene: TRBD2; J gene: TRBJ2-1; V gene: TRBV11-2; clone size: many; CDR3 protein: CASSHIAGRINEQFF; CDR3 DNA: TGTGCCAGCAGCCACATAGCGGGAAGGATCAATGAGCAGTTCTTC
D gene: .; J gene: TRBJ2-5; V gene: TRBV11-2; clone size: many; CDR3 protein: CASSFGISGGGFQETQYF; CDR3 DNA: TGTGCCAGCAGCTTCGGTATCTCAGGGGGAGGGTTTCAAGAGACCCAGTACTTC
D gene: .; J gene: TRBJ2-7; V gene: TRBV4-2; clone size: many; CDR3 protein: CASSQDARGAHYEQYF; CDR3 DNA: TGTGCCAGCAGCCAAGATGCTAGGGGGGCGCACTACGAGCAGTACTTC
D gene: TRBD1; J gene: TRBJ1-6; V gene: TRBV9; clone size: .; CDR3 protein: CASSVTGGWDNSPLHF; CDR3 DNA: TGTGCCAGCAGCGTTACAGGGGGATGGGATAATTCACCCCTCCACTTT
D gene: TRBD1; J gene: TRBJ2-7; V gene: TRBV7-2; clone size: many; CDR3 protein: CASSLDNRGYEQYF; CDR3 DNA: TGTGCCAGCAGCTTAGATAACAGGGGGTACGAGCAGTACTTC
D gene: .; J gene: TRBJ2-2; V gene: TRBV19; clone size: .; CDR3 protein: CASGNDLNTGELFF; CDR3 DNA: TGTGCCAGCGGTAACGACTTGAACACCGGGGAGCTGTTTTTT
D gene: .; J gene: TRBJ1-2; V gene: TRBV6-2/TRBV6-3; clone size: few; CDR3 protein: CASSLTANYGYTF; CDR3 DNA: TGTGCCAGCAGTTTGACAGCTAACTATGGCTACACCTTC
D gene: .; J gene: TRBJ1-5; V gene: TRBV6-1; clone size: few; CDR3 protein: CASSEGYRSSNQPQHF; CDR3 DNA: TGTGCCAGCAGTGAAGGGTACAGGTCTAGCAATCAGCCCCAGCATTTT
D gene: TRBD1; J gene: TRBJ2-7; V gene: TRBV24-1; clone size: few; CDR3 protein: CATSDSDREFDEQYF; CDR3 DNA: TGTGCCACCAGTGATTCGGACAGGGAGTTTGACGAGCAGTACTTC
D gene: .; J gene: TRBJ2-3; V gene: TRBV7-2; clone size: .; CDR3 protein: CATGRGNMDTQYF; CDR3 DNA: TGTGCCACAGGTCGGGGAAATATGGATACGCAGTATTTT
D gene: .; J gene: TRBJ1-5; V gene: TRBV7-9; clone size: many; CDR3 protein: CASSHQINQPQHF; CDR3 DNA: TGTGCCAGCAGCCATCAGATCAATCAGCCCCAGCATTTT
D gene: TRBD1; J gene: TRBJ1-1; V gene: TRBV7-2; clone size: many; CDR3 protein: CASSLEGTEYTEAFF; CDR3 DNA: TGTGCCAGCAGCTTAGAGGGGACAGAATACACTGAAGCTTTCTTT
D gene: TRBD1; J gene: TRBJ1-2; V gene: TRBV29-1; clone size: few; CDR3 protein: CSVDRGQGDVYGYTF; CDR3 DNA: TGCAGCGTTGATCGGGGACAGGGGGACGTCTATGGCTACACCTTC
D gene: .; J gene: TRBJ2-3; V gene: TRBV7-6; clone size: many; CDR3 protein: CASSLWGDTDTQYF; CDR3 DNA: TGTGCCAGCAGCTTATGGGGGGACACAGATACGCAGTATTTT
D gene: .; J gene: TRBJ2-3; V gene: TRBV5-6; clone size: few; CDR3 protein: CASSLAAGSTDTQYF; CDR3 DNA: TGTGCCAGCAGCTTGGCCGCGGGCAGCACAGATACGCAGTATTTT
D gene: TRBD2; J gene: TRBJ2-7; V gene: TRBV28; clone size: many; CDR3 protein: CASSSLSGGGWKYF; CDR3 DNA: TGTGCCAGCAGTTCCCTTAGCGGGGGAGGCTGGAAGTACTTC
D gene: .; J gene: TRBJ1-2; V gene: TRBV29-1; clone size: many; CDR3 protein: CSVDLGAGYGYTF; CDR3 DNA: TGCAGCGTTGATTTGGGGGCAGGCTATGGCTACACCTTC
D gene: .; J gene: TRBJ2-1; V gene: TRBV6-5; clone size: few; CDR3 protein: CASSYSGSGTFFNEQFF; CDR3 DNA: TGTGCCAGCAGTTACTCGGGGTCTGGGACTTTCTTCAATGAGCAGTTCTTC
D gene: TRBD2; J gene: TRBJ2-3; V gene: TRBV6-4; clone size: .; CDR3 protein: CASSDTAGGPDTQYF; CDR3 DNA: TGTGCCAGCAGTGACACCGCGGGAGGGCCCGATACGCAGTATTTT
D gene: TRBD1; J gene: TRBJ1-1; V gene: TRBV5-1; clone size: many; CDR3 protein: CASSLVGQRNTEAFF; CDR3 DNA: TGCGCCAGCAGCTTGGTGGGACAGAGAAACACTGAAGCTTTCTTT
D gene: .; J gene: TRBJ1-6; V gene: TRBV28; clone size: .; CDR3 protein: CASIRAGNSPLHF; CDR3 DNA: TGTGCCAGCATCCGGGCAGGCAATTCACCCCTCCACTTT
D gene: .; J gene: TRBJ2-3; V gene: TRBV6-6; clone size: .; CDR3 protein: CASSPVLADTQYF; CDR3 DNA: TGTGCCAGCAGTCCCGTCCTTGCTGATACGCAGTATTTT
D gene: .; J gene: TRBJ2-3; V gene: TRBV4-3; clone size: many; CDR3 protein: CASSQVRADGTDTQYF; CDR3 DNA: TGCGCCAGCAGCCAAGTCCGGGCTGACGGAACAGATACGCAGTATTTT
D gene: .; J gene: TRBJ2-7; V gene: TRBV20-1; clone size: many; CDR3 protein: CSATTKGYEQYF; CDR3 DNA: TGCAGTGCGACGACTAAAGGCTACGAGCAGTACTTC
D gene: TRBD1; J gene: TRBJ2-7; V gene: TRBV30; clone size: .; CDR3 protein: CAWRRGTGGFEQYF; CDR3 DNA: TGTGCCTGGAGGAGGGGGACAGGGGGCTTCGAGCAGTACTTC